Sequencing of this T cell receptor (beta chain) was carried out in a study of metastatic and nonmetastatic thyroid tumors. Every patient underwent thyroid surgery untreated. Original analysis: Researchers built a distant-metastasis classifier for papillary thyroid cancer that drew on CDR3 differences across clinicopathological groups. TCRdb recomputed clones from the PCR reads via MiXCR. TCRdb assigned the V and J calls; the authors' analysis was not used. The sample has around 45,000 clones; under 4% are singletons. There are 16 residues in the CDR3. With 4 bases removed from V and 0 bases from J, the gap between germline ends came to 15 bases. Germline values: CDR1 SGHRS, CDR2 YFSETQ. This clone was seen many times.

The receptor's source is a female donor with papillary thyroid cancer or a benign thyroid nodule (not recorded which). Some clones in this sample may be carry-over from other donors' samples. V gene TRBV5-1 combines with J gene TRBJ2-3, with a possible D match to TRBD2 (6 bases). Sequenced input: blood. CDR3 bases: TGCGCCAGCAGCCGTAGTGGACTATCAAGCACAGATACGCAGTATTTT. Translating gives CASSRSGLSSTDTQYF.